Following are 24 T cell receptor beta chains from one sample sequenced in a study of cytomegalovirus exposure and HLA in healthy donors. PCR amplification relied on 60 Vbeta primers (plus 13 Jbeta primers). The data were produced by immunoSEQ multiplex PCR, yet TCRdb's version contains in-frame clones alone and is incomplete. This listing includes about 140,000 clones. The sample comprised PBMCs. Source of these receptors: a woman younger than 35 in good health and CMV-seronegative.

CDR3 DNA sequence: TGCGCCAGCAGCCTCCCGACTAGCGTAAGCTCCTACAATGAGCAGTTCTTC. This translates into CASSLPTSVSSYNEQFF. The V gene is TRBV5-1, the J gene TRBJ2-1; 8 nucleotides agree with TRBD2. Germline V gene lookup returns CDR1 SGHRS and CDR2 YFSETQ. This CDR3 region has 17 residues. V was clipped by 4 bases and J by 0 bases; unmatched bases: 9.

The V and J genes are TRBV7-9 and TRBJ1-2; 9 bases agree with TRBD1. The length of the CDR3 is 15 residues. Germline CDR1 is SEHNR and CDR2 is FQNEAQ (reference sequence). The J segment lost 0 bases and the V segment lost 1 base, leaving 0 bases of the junction unmatched. CDR3 sequence: CASSLGTGANYGYTF. CDR3 in DNA: TGTGCCAGCAGCTTAGGGACAGGGGCTAACTATGGCTACACCTTC.

The chain recombines TRBV4-1 with TRBJ1-5; 7 bases are shared with TRBD1. The germline V gene has CDR1 MGHRA and CDR2 YSYEKL. The length of the CDR3 is 18 residues. J lost 3 bases, V lost 4 bases, and 15 bases had no gene match. The CDR3 region has the DNA TGCGCCAGCAGCCTTTCGTGGACAGGACAGGCTCACAATCAGCCCCAGCATTTT. Its protein is CASSLSWTGQAHNQPQHF.

The CDR3 reads CASSPPWGLDSSVQYF. The CDR3, as DNA: TGTGCCAGCAGCCCCCCTTGGGGACTCGACTCTTCCGTGCAGTATTTT. The chain couples TRBV9 to TRBJ2-3; perhaps TRBD2 as D (6 bases). The germline V gene has CDR1 SGDLS and CDR2 YYNGEE. The V end was cut by 4 bases, the J end by 11 bases, with 26 bases between. The CDR3 is 16 amino acids.

The CDR3 DNA is TGTGCCGGTAGGGGTACTGGGACCGGGGAGCTGTTTTTT. Its translation: CAGRGTGTGELFF. This chain links TRBV7-9 with TRBJ2-2; tentative D call: TRBD1 (5 bases). V lost 11 bases and J lost 5, with 15 bases in between. This CDR3 region has 13 residues. Germline V gene lookup returns CDR1 SEHNR and CDR2 FQNEAQ (reference sequence).

This chain links TRBV29-1 with TRBJ2-1; TRBD2 is a possible D gene (5 bases). The CDR3 runs to 14 residues. The V gene's germline CDR1 is SQVTM and CDR2 ANQGSEA. Trimming pared 2 bases from V and 7 bases from J, leaving 15 bases between. CDR3 sequence reads: CSVEPQFPGNEQFF. CDR3 in DNA: TGCAGCGTTGAACCCCAGTTCCCGGGGAATGAGCAGTTCTTC.

The genes are TRBV4-2 and TRBJ2-7, with 8 positions matching TRBD2. CDR3 length: 16 amino acids. V was pared by 0 bases and J by 3 bases, with 7 bases of the junction left unmatched. The germline CDR1 and CDR2 sequences are LGHNA and YNFKEQ. The CDR3 sequence: CASSQELGAGDYEQYF. For the CDR3, the DNA is TGTGCCAGCAGCCAAGAACTGGGAGCGGGAGACTACGAGCAGTACTTC.

The CDR3 DNA sequence: TGTGCCACCCGAGACTCCGGGGCCAACGTCCTGACTTTC. Protein sequence: CATRDSGANVLTF. V gene TRBV15 combines with J gene TRBJ2-6; D gene uncertain. Between the trimmed V and J ends, which lost 8 bases and 4 bases, there was a span of 9 bases. Germline V gives CDR1 LNHNV, CDR2 YYDKDF (reference sequence). The CDR3 has 13 amino acids.

The chain uses TRBV2 and TRBJ2-7, with TRBD2 matching over 7 bases. Trimming removed 6 bases from V and 1 base from J; junction bases left unmatched: 9. Looked up from germline, CDR1 is SNHLY and CDR2 is FYNNEI. CDR3 length: 15 residues. CDR3 bases: TGTGCCAGCAGCCCTTGGACTAGATCGTCCTACGAGCAGTACTTC. The encoded protein is CASSPWTRSSYEQYF.

The CDR3 here is CASSVPGGYGYTF. The DNA for the CDR3 is TGTGCCAGCAGTGTCCCGGGGGGCTATGGCTACACCTTC. The chain combines TRBV28 with TRBJ1-2, with D maybe TRBD1 (5 bases). CDR1 is MDHEN, CDR2 SYDVKM, per germline. Deletions cut 5 bases from V and 4 bases from J, with 11 bases between. This CDR3 has 13 amino acids.

The CDR3: CASSERGTYNEQFF. The CDR3 coding sequence is TGTGCCAGCAGCGAAAGGGGCACCTACAATGAGCAGTTCTTC. This chain connects TRBV6-4 to TRBJ2-1; possibly TRBD1 for D (5 bases). The CDR3 extends over 14 amino acids. Germline V gene sequence: CDR1 MRHNA, CDR2 SNTAGT. Trimming pared 6 bases from V and 2 bases from J, leaving 11 bases between.

The genes are TRBV19 and TRBJ2-1, with D possibly being TRBD1 (5 bases). The CDR3 loop spans 15 amino acids. Trimming took off 3 bases at V and 7 bases at J, with 16 bases between the two ends. Germline V gene lookup returns CDR1 LNHDA and CDR2 SQIVND (reference sequence). DNA for the CDR3: TGTGCCAGTAGTATGAGGTGGGGCTCTGAGAATGAGCAGTTCTTC. Translation gives CASSMRWGSENEQFF.

This rearrangement joins TRBV5-5 to TRBJ2-3; weak D call: TRBD2 (5 bases). V lost 4 bases and J lost 1, with 13 bases in between. The CDR3 has 15 amino acids. Germline V CDR1 and CDR2: SGHKS, YYEKEE (reference sequence). The CDR3 reads CASSPERVRTDTQYF. In nucleotides, the CDR3 is TGTGCCAGCAGCCCTGAGAGGGTCCGCACAGATACGCAGTATTTT.

The chain carries TRBV7-2 and TRBJ1-2; 12 bases map to TRBD1. Germline values: CDR1 SGHTA, CDR2 FQGNSA. This CDR3 has 14 residues. V shed 3 bases and J 6 bases; nucleotides not matched to a gene: 2. The CDR3 DNA is TGTGCCAGCAGCTTTAGGGACAGGGGGCATGGCTACACCTTC. Its translation is CASSFRDRGHGYTF.

The CDR3 loop is CASSPRPDSYSNQPQHF. The CDR3 coding sequence is TGTGCCAGCAGTCCTAGACCCGACAGTTATAGCAATCAGCCCCAGCATTTT. This chain uses TRBV27 with TRBJ1-5; possible D gene TRBD1, 5 bases. The CDR3 length is 17 residues. Trimming pared 5 bases from V and 0 bases from J, leaving 17 bases between. Germline values: CDR1 MNHEY, CDR2 SMNVEV (reference sequence).

The chain combines TRBV11-2 with TRBJ2-1; 10 bases map to TRBD2. The CDR3 totals 17 residues. J was trimmed by 4 bases and V by 3 bases; bases with no gene match: 9. In germline, CDR1 is SGHAT, CDR2 FQNNGV. The chain's CDR3 is CASSFTEIAGGYNEQFF. The CDR3 DNA follows: TGTGCCAGCAGCTTTACCGAGATAGCGGGAGGTTACAATGAGCAGTTCTTC. Full variable domain (missing parts from reference TRBV11-2 and TRBJ2-1): EAGVAQSPRYKIIEKRQSVAFWCNPISGHATLYWYQQILGQGPKLLIQFQNNGVVDDSQLPKDRFSAERLKGVDSTLKIQPAKLEDSAVYLCASSFTEIAGGYNEQFFGPGTRLTVL.

V and J are TRBV21-1 and TRBJ2-7; the DNA was not used to check the table's D call, TRBD1. TRBV21-1 is an annotated pseudogene. The CDR3 length is 16 residues. The CDR3 sequence: CASSKGDGTGGYEQYF. The CDR3 region has the DNA TGTGCCAGCAGCAAAGGGGATGGGACAGGGGGCTACGAGCAGTACTTC.

Turning to this clone: This sample includes further DNA sequences coding for the same CDR3. This chain connects TRBV7-2 to TRBJ2-3; D not certain. With 5 bases removed from V and 0 bases from J, the gap between germline ends came to 3 bases. Germline loops: CDR1 SGHTA, CDR2 FQGNSA. This CDR3 has 12 amino acids. DNA for the CDR3: TGTGCCAGCAGCCCAAGCACAGATACGCAGTATTTT. Residues: CASSPSTDTQYF.

The chain recombines TRBV11-2 with TRBJ2-5, with 7 positions matching TRBD1. The CDR3 has 15 amino acids. Unmatched junction bases numbered 10, after V lost 4 bases and J lost 5 bases. CDR1 SGHAT and CDR2 FQNNGV come from the germline V gene. Written as DNA, the CDR3 is TGTGCCAGCAGCTCGGCCCAAGGGGGCGGGGAGACCCAGTACTTC. Protein sequence: CASSSAQGGGETQYF.

The chain is built from TRBV11-2 and TRBJ2-1; no reliable D call. The length of the CDR3 is 14 residues. Germline assignment: CDR1 SGHAT and CDR2 FQNNGV. Between the trimmed V and J ends, which lost 0 bases and 4 bases, there was a span of 7 bases. CDR3: CASSLEGPYNEQFF. CDR3 DNA sequence: TGTGCCAGCAGCTTAGAGGGCCCTTACAATGAGCAGTTCTTC.

The chain carries TRBV19 and TRBJ1-1; 12 nucleotides align to TRBD1. The J segment lost 5 bases and the V segment lost 9 bases, leaving 7 bases of the junction unmatched. Germline V CDR1 and CDR2: LNHDA, SQIVND (reference sequence). This CDR3 spans 14 amino acids. The CDR3 is CASGDRGLRTEAFF. The CDR3 bases are TGTGCCAGCGGGGACAGGGGGCTGAGGACTGAAGCTTTCTTT. The variable domain in full, completed from reference TRBV19 and TRBJ1-1, reads DGGITQSPKYLFRKEGQNVTLSCEQNLNHDAMYWYRQDPGQGLRLIYYSQIVNDFQKGDIAEGYSVSREKKESFPLTVTSAQKNPTAFYLCASGDRGLRTEAFFGQGTRLTVV.

This chain connects TRBV5-1 to TRBJ2-3; 10 bases are a match to TRBD2. Unmatched junction bases numbered 5, after V lost 2 bases and J lost 2 bases. The CDR3 sequence is 16 residues long. Germline CDR1 and CDR2: SGHRS and YFSETQ. The CDR3 here is CASSFLAGANTDTQYF. CDR3 nucleotide sequence: TGCGCCAGCAGCTTTCTAGCGGGAGCGAACACAGATACGCAGTATTTT.

The chain links TRBV5-1 to TRBJ1-1; maybe TRBD1 (6 bases). The V gene's germline CDR1 is SGHRS and CDR2 YFSETQ. Trimming pared 0 bases from V and 4 bases from J, leaving 13 bases between. The CDR3 spans 15 residues. CDR3: CASSLEGVRGTEAFF. CDR3 nucleotide sequence: TGCGCCAGCAGCTTGGAGGGGGTAAGGGGCACTGAAGCTTTCTTT.

The genes are TRBV27 and TRBJ2-7; TRBD2 is a possible D gene (6 bases). Germline V CDR1 and CDR2: MNHEY, SMNVEV (reference sequence). The CDR3 covers 16 residues. The V end was cut by 5 bases, the J end by 3 bases, with 20 bases between. The DNA of the CDR3 is TGTGCCAGCAGTCATCCATCGGGACTGGCACTCTACGAGCAGTACTTC. Its protein is CASSHPSGLALYEQYF.